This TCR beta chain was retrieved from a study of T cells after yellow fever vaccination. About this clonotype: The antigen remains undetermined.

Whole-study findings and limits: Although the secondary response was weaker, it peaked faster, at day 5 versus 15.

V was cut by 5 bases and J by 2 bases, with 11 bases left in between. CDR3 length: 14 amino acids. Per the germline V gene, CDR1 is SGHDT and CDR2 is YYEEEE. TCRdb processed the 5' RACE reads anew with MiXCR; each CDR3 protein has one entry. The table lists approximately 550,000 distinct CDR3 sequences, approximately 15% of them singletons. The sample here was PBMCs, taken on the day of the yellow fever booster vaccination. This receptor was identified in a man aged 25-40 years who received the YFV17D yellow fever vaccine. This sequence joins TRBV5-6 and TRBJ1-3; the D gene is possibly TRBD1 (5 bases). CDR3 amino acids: CASRVGAPGNTIYF. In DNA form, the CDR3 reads TGTGCCAGCAGGGTCGGGGCGCCTGGAAACACCATATATTTT. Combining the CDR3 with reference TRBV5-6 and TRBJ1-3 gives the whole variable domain DAGVTQSPTHLIKTRGQQVTLRCSPKSGHDTVSWYQQALGQGPQFIFQYYEEEERQRGNFPDRFSGHQFPNYSSELNVNALLLGDSALYLCASRVGAPGNTIYFGEGSWLTVV.